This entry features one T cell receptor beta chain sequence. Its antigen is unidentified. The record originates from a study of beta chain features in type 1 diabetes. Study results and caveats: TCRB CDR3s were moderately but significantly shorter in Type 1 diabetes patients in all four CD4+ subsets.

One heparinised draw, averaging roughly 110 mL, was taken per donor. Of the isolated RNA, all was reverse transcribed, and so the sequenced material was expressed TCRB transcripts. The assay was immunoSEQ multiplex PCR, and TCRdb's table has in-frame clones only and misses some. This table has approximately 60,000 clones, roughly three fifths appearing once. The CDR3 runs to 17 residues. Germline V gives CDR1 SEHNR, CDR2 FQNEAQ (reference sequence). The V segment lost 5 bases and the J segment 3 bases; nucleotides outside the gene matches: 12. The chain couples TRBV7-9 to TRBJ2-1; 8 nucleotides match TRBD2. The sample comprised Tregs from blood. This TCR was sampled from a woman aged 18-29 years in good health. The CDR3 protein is CASSPLGSSGHYNEQFF. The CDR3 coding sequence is TGTGCCAGCAGCCCTCTCGGCTCTAGCGGGCACTACAATGAGCAGTTCTTC.